The clone carrying this T cell receptor (beta chain) was found once. Its antigen is unidentified. The sample is drawn from a study of cytomegalovirus exposure and HLA in healthy donors. Study as a whole: An early release of data contained 80 million to 85 million unique TCRs, which came from HLA-typed donors.

Germline lookup yields CDR1 SGHAT and CDR2 FQNNGV. This CDR3 comprises 16 residues. V lost 3 bases and J lost 8; bases outside the gene matches: 8. Broader study findings: Rare TCR sequences predominated, though certain public TCRs were found in many donors. The availability of immune exposure information extended only to CMV serostatus. TCR beta V- and J-gene trimming was later associated with a missense DCLRE1C variant.

PCR used 60 Vbeta primers and 13 Jbeta primers. Clones were read by immunoSEQ multiplex PCR, and TCRdb kept only the in-frame ones, dropping some. The table shows around 210,000 clones, with roughly 73% occurring only once. Sequencing input: PBMCs. The origin of this receptor is a boy aged 5-17 years in good health and CMV-seronegative. This chain connects TRBV11-2 to TRBJ2-1, with 12 bases identical to TRBD1. The CDR3 loop reads CASSFLQGQGAYEQFF. The CDR3 region has the DNA TGTGCCAGCAGCTTCCTACAGGGACAGGGGGCTTATGAGCAGTTCTTC.